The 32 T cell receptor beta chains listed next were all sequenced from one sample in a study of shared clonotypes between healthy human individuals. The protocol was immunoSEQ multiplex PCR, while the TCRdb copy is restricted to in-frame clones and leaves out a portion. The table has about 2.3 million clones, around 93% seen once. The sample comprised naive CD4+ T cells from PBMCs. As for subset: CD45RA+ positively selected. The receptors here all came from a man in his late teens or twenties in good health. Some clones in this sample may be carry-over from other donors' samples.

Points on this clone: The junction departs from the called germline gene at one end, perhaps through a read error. The CDR3 region is CASSVGGQGESFF. The CDR3 DNA reads TGTGCCAGCAGCGTAGGGGGGCAGGGTGAATCTTTCTTT. The chain is built from TRBV9 and TRBJ1-1; possibly TRBD1 for D (6 bases). Germline assignment: CDR1 SGDLS and CDR2 YYNGEE. The CDR3 totals 13 residues.

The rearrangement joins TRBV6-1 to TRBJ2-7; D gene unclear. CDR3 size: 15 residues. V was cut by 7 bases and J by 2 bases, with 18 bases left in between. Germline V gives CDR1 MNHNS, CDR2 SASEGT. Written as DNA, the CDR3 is TGTGCCAGCAAGGAAGCATTGAAAAATCCCTACGAGCAGTACTTC. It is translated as CASKEALKNPYEQYF.

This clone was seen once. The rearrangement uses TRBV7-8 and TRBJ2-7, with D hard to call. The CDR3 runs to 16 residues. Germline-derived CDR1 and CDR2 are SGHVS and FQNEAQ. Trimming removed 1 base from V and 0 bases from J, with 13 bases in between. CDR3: CASSLVGLVSSYEQYF. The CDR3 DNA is TGTGCCAGCAGCTTAGTAGGATTAGTGAGCTCCTACGAGCAGTACTTC.

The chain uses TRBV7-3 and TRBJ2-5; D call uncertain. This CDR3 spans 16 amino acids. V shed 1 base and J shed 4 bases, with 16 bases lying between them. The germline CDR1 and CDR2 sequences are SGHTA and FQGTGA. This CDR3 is CASSLNSGSYGETQYF. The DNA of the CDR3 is TGTGCCAGCAGCTTAAATTCGGGCAGCTACGGAGAGACCCAGTACTTC.

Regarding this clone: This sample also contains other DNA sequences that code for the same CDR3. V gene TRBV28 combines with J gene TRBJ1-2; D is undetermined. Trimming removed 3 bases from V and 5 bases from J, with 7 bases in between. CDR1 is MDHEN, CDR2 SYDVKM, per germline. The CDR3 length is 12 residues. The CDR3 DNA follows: TGTGCCAGCAGTTTCGCCGGGTATGGCTACACCTTC. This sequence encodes CASSFAGYGYTF.

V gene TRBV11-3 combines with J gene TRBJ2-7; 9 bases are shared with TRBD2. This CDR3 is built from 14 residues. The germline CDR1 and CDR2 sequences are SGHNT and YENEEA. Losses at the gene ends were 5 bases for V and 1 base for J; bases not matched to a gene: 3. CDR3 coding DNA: TGTGCCAGCAGCCAGAGCGGGAGGTCCTACGAGCAGTACTTC. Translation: CASSQSGRSYEQYF.

The chain's CDR3 is CASSSGGGYGYTF. CDR3 DNA: TGCGCCAGCAGCTCCGGGGGGGGCTATGGCTACACCTTC. V usage is TRBV5-1 and J usage is TRBJ1-2; TRBD1 is a possible D gene (5 bases). Between the trimmed V and J ends, which lost 3 bases and 4 bases, there was a span of 10 bases. Germline lookup yields CDR1 SGHRS and CDR2 YFSETQ. CDR3 length equals 13 residues. The full variable domain, completed using reference TRBV5-1 and TRBJ1-2, is KAGVTQTPRYLIKTRGQQVTLSCSPISGHRSVSWYQQTPGQGLQFLFEYFSETQRNKGNFPGRFSGRQFSNSRSEMNVSTLELGDSALYLCASSSGGGYGYTFGSGTRLTVV.

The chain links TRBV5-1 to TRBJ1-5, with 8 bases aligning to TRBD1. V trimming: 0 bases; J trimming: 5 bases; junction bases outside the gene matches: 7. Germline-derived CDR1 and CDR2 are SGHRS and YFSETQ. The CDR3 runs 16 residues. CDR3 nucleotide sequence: TGCGCCAGCAGCTTGGCCGGACAGGGTGTCGATCAGCCCCAGCATTTT. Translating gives CASSLAGQGVDQPQHF.

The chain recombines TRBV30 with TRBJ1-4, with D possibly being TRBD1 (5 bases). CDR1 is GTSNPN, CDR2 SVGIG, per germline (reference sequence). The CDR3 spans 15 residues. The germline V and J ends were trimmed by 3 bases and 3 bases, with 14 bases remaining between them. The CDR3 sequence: CAWSHRTDSNEKLFF. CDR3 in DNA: TGTGCCTGGAGCCACAGGACGGATTCTAATGAAAAACTGTTTTTT.

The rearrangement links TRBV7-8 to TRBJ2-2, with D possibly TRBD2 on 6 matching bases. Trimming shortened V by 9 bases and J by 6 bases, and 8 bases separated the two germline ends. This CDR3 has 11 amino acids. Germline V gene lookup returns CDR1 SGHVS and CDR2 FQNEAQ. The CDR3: CASSGAGELFF. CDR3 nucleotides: TGTGCCAGTAGCGGTGCCGGGGAGCTGTTTTTT.

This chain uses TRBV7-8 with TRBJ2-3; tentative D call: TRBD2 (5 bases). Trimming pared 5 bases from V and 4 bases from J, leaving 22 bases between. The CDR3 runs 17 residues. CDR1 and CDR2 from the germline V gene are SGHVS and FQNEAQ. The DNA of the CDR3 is TGTGCCAGCAGCACGAGGTTCCTGGAGCTAGCTGCAGATACGCAGTATTTT. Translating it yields CASSTRFLELAADTQYF.

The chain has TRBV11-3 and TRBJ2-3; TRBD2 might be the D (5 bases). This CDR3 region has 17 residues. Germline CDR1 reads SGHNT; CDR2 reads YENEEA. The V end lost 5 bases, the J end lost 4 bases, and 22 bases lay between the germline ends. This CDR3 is CASSAGLLALGADTQYF. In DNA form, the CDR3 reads TGTGCCAGCAGCGCGGGCCTATTAGCCCTTGGGGCAGATACGCAGTATTTT.

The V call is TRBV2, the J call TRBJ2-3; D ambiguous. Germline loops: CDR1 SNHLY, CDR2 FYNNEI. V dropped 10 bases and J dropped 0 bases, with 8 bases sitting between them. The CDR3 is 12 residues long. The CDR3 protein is CAKTRSTDTQYF. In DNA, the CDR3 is TGTGCCAAGACACGTAGCACAGATACGCAGTATTTT.

The CDR3 loop reads CASKGLSTDTQYF. The CDR3 DNA sequence: TGTGCCAGCAAGGGCCTGAGCACAGATACGCAGTATTTT. V usage is TRBV27 and J usage is TRBJ2-3; no clear D gene. The germline V gene has CDR1 MNHEY and CDR2 SMNVEV (reference sequence). V was clipped by 7 bases and J by 0 bases, with 8 bases between them. The CDR3 covers 13 residues.

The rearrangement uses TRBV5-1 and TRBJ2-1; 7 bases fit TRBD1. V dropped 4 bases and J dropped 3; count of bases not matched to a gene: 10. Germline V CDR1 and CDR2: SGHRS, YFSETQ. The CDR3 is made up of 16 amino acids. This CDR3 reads CASSEGTGVIYNEQFF. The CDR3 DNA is TGCGCCAGCAGCGAGGGAACAGGGGTAATCTACAATGAGCAGTTCTTC. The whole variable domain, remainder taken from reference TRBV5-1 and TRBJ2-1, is KAGVTQTPRYLIKTRGQQVTLSCSPISGHRSVSWYQQTPGQGLQFLFEYFSETQRNKGNFPGRFSGRQFSNSRSEMNVSTLELGDSALYLCASSEGTGVIYNEQFFGPGTRLTVL.

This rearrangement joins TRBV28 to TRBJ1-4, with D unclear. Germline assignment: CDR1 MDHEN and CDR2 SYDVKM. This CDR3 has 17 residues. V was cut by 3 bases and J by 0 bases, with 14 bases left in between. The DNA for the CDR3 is TGTGCCAGCAGTTTGATAGCAGCTTCTGCAACTAATGAAAAACTGTTTTTT. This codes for CASSLIAASATNEKLFF.

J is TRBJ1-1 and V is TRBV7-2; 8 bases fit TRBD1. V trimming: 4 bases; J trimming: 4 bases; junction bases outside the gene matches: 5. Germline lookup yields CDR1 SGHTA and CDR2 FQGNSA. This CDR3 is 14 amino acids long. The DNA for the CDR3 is TGTGCCAGCAGCTCCAGCGGACAGGGCACTGAAGCTTTCTTT. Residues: CASSSSGQGTEAFF.

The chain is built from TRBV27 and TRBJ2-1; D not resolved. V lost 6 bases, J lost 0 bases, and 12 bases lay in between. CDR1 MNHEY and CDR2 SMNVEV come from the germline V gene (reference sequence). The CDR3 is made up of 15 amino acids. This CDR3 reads CASSLLAASYNEQFF. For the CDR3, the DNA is TGTGCCAGCAGCCTTCTGGCGGCCTCCTACAATGAGCAGTTCTTC.

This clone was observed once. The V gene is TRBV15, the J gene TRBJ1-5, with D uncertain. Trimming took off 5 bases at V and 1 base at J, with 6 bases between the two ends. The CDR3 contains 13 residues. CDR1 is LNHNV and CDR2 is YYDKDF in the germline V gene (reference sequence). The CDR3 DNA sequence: TGTGCCACCAGCGGGTCCAGCAATCAGCCCCAGCATTTT. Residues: CATSGSSNQPQHF. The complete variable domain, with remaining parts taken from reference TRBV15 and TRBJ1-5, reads DAMVIQNPRYQVTQFGKPVTLSCSQTLNHNVMYWYQQKSSQAPKLLFHYYDKDFNNEADTPDNFQSRRPNTSFCFLDIRSPGLGDTAMYLCATSGSSNQPQHFGDGTRLSIL.

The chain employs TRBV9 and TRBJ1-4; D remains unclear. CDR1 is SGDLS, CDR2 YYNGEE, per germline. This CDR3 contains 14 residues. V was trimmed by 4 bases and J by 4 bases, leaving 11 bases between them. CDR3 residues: CASSPGQVNEKLFF. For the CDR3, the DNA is TGTGCCAGCAGCCCCGGCCAAGTTAATGAAAAACTGTTTTTT. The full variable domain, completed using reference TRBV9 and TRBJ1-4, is DSGVTQTPKHLITATGQRVTLRCSPRSGDLSVYWYQQSLDQGLQFLIQYYNGEERAKGNILERFSAQQFPDLHSELNLSSLELGDSALYFCASSPGQVNEKLFFGSGTQLSVL.

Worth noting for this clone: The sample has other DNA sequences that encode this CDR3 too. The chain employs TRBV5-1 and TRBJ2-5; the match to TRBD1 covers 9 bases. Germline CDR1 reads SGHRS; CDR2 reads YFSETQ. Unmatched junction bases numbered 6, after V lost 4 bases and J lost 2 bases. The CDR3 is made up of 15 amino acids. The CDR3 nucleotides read TGCGCCAGCAGCCCCGGGACAGGGCCTCAAGAGACCCAGTACTTC. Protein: CASSPGTGPQETQYF. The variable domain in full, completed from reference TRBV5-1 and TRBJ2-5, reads KAGVTQTPRYLIKTRGQQVTLSCSPISGHRSVSWYQQTPGQGLQFLFEYFSETQRNKGNFPGRFSGRQFSNSRSEMNVSTLELGDSALYLCASSPGTGPQETQYFGPGTRLLVL.

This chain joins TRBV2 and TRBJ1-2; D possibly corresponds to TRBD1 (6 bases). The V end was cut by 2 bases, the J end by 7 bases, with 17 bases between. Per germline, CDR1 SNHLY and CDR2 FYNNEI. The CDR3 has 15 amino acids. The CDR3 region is CASSELLGTKTGYTF. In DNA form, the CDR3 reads TGTGCCAGCAGTGAACTTCTCGGGACAAAAACTGGCTACACCTTC.

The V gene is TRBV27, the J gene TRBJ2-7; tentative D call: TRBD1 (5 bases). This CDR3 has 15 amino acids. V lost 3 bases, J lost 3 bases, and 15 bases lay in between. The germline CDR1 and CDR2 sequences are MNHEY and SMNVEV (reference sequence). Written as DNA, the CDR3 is TGTGCCAGCAGTTTTTTAGCAACAAGGGGCTACGAGCAGTACTTC. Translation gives CASSFLATRGYEQYF.

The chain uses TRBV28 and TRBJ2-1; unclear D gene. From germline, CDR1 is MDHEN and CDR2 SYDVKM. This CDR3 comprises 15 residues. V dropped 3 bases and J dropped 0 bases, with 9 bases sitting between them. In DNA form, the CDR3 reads TGTGCCAGCAGTTTTGCAACCTTCTCCTACAATGAGCAGTTCTTC. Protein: CASSFATFSYNEQFF.

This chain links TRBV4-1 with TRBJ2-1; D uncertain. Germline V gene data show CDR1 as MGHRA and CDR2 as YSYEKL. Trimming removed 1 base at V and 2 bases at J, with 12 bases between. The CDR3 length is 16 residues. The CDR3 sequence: CASSQGVATTYNEQFF. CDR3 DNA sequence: TGCGCCAGCAGCCAAGGTGTTGCGACAACCTACAATGAGCAGTTCTTC.

CDR3 DNA: TGTGCCAGCAGCTTACAGGGGGCGGCTGGCTACACCTTC. Residues: CASSLQGAAGYTF. The V call is TRBV11-2, the J call TRBJ1-2, with TRBD1 identical over 8 bases. In germline, CDR1 is SGHAT, CDR2 FQNNGV. J lost 7 bases, V lost 2 bases, and 3 bases had no gene match. The CDR3 runs 13 residues.

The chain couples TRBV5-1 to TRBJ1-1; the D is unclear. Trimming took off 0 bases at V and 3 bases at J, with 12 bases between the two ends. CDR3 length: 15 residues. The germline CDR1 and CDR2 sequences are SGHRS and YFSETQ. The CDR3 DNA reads TGCGCCAGCAGCTTGGGGGTTATAGGAGACACTGAAGCTTTCTTT. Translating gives CASSLGVIGDTEAFF.

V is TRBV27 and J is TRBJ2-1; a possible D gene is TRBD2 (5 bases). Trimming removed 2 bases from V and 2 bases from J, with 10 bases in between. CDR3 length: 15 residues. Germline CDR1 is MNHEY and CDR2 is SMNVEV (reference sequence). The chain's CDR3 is CASSLRRTAYNEQFF. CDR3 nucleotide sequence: TGTGCCAGCAGTTTAAGGAGGACCGCCTACAATGAGCAGTTCTTC.

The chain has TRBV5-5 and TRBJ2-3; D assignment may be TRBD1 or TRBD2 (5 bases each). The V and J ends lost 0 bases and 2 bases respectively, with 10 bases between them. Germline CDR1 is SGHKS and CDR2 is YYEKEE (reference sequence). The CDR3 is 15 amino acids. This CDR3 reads CASSLDLGTTDTQYF. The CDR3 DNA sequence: TGTGCCAGCAGCTTGGATCTAGGGACCACAGATACGCAGTATTTT. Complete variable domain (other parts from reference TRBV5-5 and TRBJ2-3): DAGVTQSPTHLIKTRGQQVTLRCSPISGHKSVSWYQQVLGQGPQFIFQYYEKEERGRGNFPDRFSARQFPNYSSELNVNALLLGDSALYLCASSLDLGTTDTQYFGPGTRLTVL.

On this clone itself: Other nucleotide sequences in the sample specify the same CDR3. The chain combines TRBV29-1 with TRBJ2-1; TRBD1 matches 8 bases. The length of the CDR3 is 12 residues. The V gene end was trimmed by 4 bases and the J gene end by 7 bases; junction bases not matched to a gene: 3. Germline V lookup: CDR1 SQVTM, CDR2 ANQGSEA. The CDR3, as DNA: TGCAGCGTTGTTACAGGGGGAAATGAGCAGTTCTTC. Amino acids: CSVVTGGNEQFF.

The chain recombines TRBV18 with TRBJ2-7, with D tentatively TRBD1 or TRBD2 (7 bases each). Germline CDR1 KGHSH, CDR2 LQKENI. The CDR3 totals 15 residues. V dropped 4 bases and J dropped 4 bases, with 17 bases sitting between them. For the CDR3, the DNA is TGTGCCAGCTCACTAGGACAGGCCGGGGGGTACGAGCAGTACTTC. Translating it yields CASSLGQAGGYEQYF.

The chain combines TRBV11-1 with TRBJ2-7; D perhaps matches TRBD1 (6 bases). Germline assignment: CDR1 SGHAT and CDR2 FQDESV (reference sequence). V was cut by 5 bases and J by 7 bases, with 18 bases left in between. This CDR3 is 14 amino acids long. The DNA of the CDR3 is TGTGCCAGCAGCCCAGGGACACCTGGCGGGGAGCAGTACTTC. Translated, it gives CASSPGTPGGEQYF.